Listed below are T cell receptor beta chains from one sample, sequenced in a study of CD8 T cells in ankylosing spondylitis. MiXCR was run by TCRdb on the 5' RACE reads, yielding one entry per CDR3 protein. The data contain about 700,000 distinct CDR3 sequences, under 20% of them singletons. Sequenced: blood, either unsorted or a sorted T cell fraction (not recorded which). These receptors were collected from a male donor with ankylosing spondylitis. The conserved cysteine and the conserved F or W are not part of the CDR3 here. Fields, in order: J gene, V gene, CDR3 protein.

j_gene: TRBJ1-1
v_gene: TRBV15
CDR3aa: ATSKERDLNTEAF

j_gene: TRBJ2-7
v_gene: TRBV20-1
CDR3aa: SAPRTSGNYEQY

j_gene: TRBJ1-2
v_gene: TRBV4-3
CDR3aa: ASSLPGEGYT

j_gene: TRBJ2-5
v_gene: TRBV12-3/TRBV12-4
CDR3aa: ASSQGPAETQY

j_gene: TRBJ1-4
v_gene: TRBV7-9
CDR3aa: ASSSPTFWEKLF

j_gene: TRBJ2-1
v_gene: TRBV10-3
CDR3aa: AISESRDSGGNEQF

j_gene: TRBJ2-7
v_gene: TRBV29-1
CDR3aa: SALREGSYEQY

j_gene: TRBJ2-3
v_gene: TRBV6-5
CDR3aa: ASNYGGTQY

j_gene: TRBJ2-7
v_gene: TRBV4-2
CDR3aa: ASSQAAGGQYEQY

j_gene: TRBJ2-7
v_gene: TRBV5-6
CDR3aa: ASSLDFGPTGTPYEQY

j_gene: TRBJ1-5
v_gene: TRBV20-1
CDR3aa: SAREGQTNQPQH

j_gene: TRBJ2-1
v_gene: TRBV5-1
CDR3aa: ASSSSGQTGNEQF

j_gene: TRBJ2-5
v_gene: TRBV6-1
CDR3aa: ASRRLAKETQY

j_gene: TRBJ2-7
v_gene: TRBV20-1
CDR3aa: SASPAGVAYEQY

j_gene: TRBJ1-4
v_gene: TRBV20-1
CDR3aa: SASGTKRTFGQESNEKLF

j_gene: TRBJ2-7
v_gene: TRBV9
CDR3aa: ASSSRPEGEQY

j_gene: TRBJ1-1
v_gene: TRBV5-1
CDR3aa: ASSLGRELGTEAF

j_gene: TRBJ2-4
v_gene: TRBV7-2
CDR3aa: ASSLSRSDIQY

j_gene: TRBJ2-1
v_gene: TRBV6-1
CDR3aa: VSSGGATGLSSYNEQF

j_gene: TRBJ2-4
v_gene: TRBV7-2
CDR3aa: ASSTPSLNIQY

j_gene: TRBJ1-4
v_gene: TRBV7-6
CDR3aa: ASSLTRDANEKLF

j_gene: TRBJ2-7
v_gene: TRBV4-3
CDR3aa: ASSQEGRPGSYEQY

j_gene: TRBJ2-5
v_gene: TRBV20-1
CDR3aa: SARGQVEGYQETQY

j_gene: TRBJ1-5
v_gene: TRBV10-3
CDR3aa: AISADSNQPQH

j_gene: TRBJ2-3
v_gene: TRBV12-3/TRBV12-4
CDR3aa: ASSLLYSDGGRGTDTQY